This entry concerns a single T cell receptor beta chain. Its target antigen remains unknown. Base qualities were left out, and no much larger clone turns up one base away. The collaborating institutions used their own protocols to collect whole blood in K2EDTA tubes. Collaborator samples were shipped for TCRbeta analysis as frozen whole blood, isolated PBMCs, or DNA extracted from either sample type. The immunoSEQ Assay, a bias-controlled multiplex PCR, was used to amplify TCRbeta CDR3 regions from genomic DNA. As for how the authors treated the data: Nucleated cell counts per sample were estimated from amplification of reference gene primers within the assay. Sequence reads were collapsed and filtered to measure the absolute abundance of every unique TCRbeta CDR3 rearrangement. For each sample, productive Simpson clonality was calculated as the square root of Simpson's diversity index across productive rearrangements. In TCRdb, the immuneACCESS table is reduced to in-frame sequences with V and J assigned. These tables do not hold every clone; where another copy was compared, an unresolved V gene accounts for under half, and the others remain unexplained. D and trimming were read from the DNA, whereas the V and J calls and clone size are those reported in that table. The sample table lists 200,000 to 300,000 clones, 83% of them with a count of one. The ten largest clones add up to around 6% of the sample.

The data are from a study of blood T cell repertoires in COVID-19 (dated by TCRdb to the early 2020s). Some background on the complete study: The collaborator samples originated in the United States, Italy and Spain and spanned the acute and convalescent phases of COVID-19. Samples were obtained from the ongoing ImmuneRACE study (first 160 participants) and from over 1,000 subjects provided by 6 global collaborators. The dataset comprised deeply sampled blood TCRbeta repertoires from subjects exposed to, actively infected with, or recovered from COVID-19. A de-identified subject ID, COVID-19 status, age in years and sex were almost always included in the sample metadata. HLA class I and class II types, where available, came from metadata supplied by the sample provider rather than from assay-based typing. The material from the prospective study consisted of cDNA or gDNA derived from T cells, B-cell-depleted T cells, or PBMCs. The repertoires were released in a freely available public database intended as a resource for research on the immune response to SARS-CoV-2. Results and caveats for the whole study, not just this receptor: Clinical and demographic metadata were provided uncurated, with the amount varying by source and participant.

The CDR3 runs 15 residues from the cysteine to the phenylalanine. Only the CDR3 part of the read is kept: 45 bases, read in frame from the first base. The germline V gene sets CDR1 to SGHTA and CDR2 to FQGTGA. Germline trimming amounts to 5 bases on V and 5 bases on J, with 10 as the count of junction bases outside the gene matches. The receptor's source is a human donor in a cohort sampled during active COVID-19. The sequencing input was peripheral blood. The rearrangement combines TRBV7-3 with TRBJ2-7; TRBD2 matches 9 bases in the middle. The CDR3 in this case is CASSPPAGGFHEQYF. The DNA is as follows: TGTGCCAGCAGCCCTCCAGCGGGGGGCTTCCACGAGCAGTACTTC.